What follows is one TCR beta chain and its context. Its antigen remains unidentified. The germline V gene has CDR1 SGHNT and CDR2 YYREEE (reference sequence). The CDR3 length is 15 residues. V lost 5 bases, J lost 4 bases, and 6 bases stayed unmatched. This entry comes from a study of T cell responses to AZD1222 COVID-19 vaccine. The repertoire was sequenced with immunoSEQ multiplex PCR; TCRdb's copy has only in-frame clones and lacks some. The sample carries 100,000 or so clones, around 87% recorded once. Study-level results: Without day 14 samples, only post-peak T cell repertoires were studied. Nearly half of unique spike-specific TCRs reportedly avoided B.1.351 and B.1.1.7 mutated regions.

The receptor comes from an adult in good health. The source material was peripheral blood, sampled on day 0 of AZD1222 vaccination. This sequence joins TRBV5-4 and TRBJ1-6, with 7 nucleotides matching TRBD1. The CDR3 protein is CASREGANYNSPLHF. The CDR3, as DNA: TGTGCCAGCAGGGAGGGGGCCAATTATAATTCACCCCTCCACTTT.